These T cell receptor beta chains were read from a single sample in a study of T cell responses to AZD1222 COVID-19 vaccine. Using immunoSEQ multiplex PCR, the repertoire was profiled, and TCRdb retains in-frame clones only, with some absent. The sample includes 50,000 to 70,000 clones, around 85% seen only once; the top ten take approximately 20%. Sequenced here: peripheral blood, sampled on day 0 of MenACWY control vaccination. These receptors all come from an adult in good health. Both conserved end residues are part of each CDR3. Each record gives: clone size, J gene, CDR3 length, D gene, V gene, CDR3 protein, CDR3 DNA. D genes are given only for firm matches. Not all rows give a size; the values are once, few, many and, for expanded clones, a class.

.	TRBJ2-7	11	.	TRBV7-2	CASMSGFEQYF	TGTGCCAGCATGTCGGGGTTCGAGCAGTACTTC
.	TRBJ2-3	16	.	TRBV5-4	CASGLFSGTVTDTQYF	TGTGCCAGCGGCCTTTTCTCCGGGACGGTCACAGATACGCAGTATTTT
.	TRBJ2-4	14	.	TRBV6-2/TRBV6-3	CASSPIQTKNIQYF	TGTGCCAGCAGTCCCATCCAGACCAAAAACATTCAGTACTTC
.	TRBJ1-2	13	.	TRBV3-1/TRBV3-2	CASSQDRGLNYTF	TGTGCCAGCAGCCAAGATCGGGGGTTAAACTACACCTTC
.	TRBJ2-7	14	TRBD2	TRBV7-9	CASSSSGSGYEQYF	TGTGCCAGCAGCTCAAGCGGGAGTGGCTACGAGCAGTACTTC
.	TRBJ2-3	16	TRBD1	TRBV19	CASSISGGRGTDTQYF	TGTGCCAGTAGTATTTCAGGGGGCAGGGGCACAGATACGCAGTATTTT
.	TRBJ2-1	12	.	TRBV29-1	CSVATVGNEQFF	TGCAGCGTCGCGACAGTAGGCAATGAGCAGTTCTTC
.	TRBJ2-1	14	.	TRBV4-3	CASSQGNRGSEQFF	TGCGCCAGCAGCCAAGGGAATAGGGGATCTGAGCAGTTCTTC
.	TRBJ1-4	14	TRBD1	TRBV2	CASTQDRGNEKLFF	TGTGCCAGCACCCAGGACAGGGGTAATGAAAAACTGTTTTTT
.	TRBJ1-3	15	.	TRBV19	CASSIGGTSGNTIYF	TGTGCCAGTAGTATCGGGGGGACCTCTGGAAACACCATATATTTT
.	TRBJ2-5	13	.	TRBV19	CASSIWPLETQYF	TGTGCCAGTAGTATATGGCCCCTAGAGACCCAGTACTTC
.	TRBJ2-7	15	.	TRBV19	CASKEGFNYQAEQYF	TGTGCCAGTAAGGAGGGCTTTAACTATCAAGCCGAGCAGTACTTC
.	TRBJ1-4	16	.	TRBV30	CAWRMTGRATNEKLFF	TGTGCCTGGAGGATGACAGGCAGGGCAACTAATGAAAAACTGTTTTTT
.	TRBJ1-1	13	.	TRBV2	CASSEGRNTEAFF	TGTGCCAGCAGTGAAGGGAGGAACACTGAAGCTTTCTTT
few	TRBJ1-4	14	.	TRBV5-6	CASSLVATNEKLFF	TGTGCCAGCAGCTTGGTCGCAACTAATGAAAAACTGTTTTTT
.	TRBJ1-5	14	TRBD1	TRBV28	CASRGQGADQPQHF	TGTGCCAGCAGGGGACAGGGGGCTGATCAGCCCCAGCATTTT
once	TRBJ2-5	17	TRBD1	TRBV7-2	CASSPGQGARSQETQYF	TGTGCCAGCAGCCCCGGACAGGGGGCGCGCTCTCAAGAGACCCAGTACTTC
.	TRBJ2-1	18	.	TRBV5-6	CASSLVVAGFIRGNEQFF	TGTGCCAGCAGCTTGGTCGTGGCGGGATTTATCCGCGGCAATGAGCAGTTCTTC
.	TRBJ1-6	14	.	TRBV11-2	CASSSGPYNSPLHF	TGTGCCAGCAGCTCCGGACCCTATAATTCACCCCTCCACTTT
few	TRBJ1-5	16	.	TRBV2	CASSPTGMNSNQPQHF	TGTGCCAGCAGCCCGACAGGTATGAATAGCAATCAGCCCCAGCATTTT
.	TRBJ1-2	16	TRBD1	TRBV19	CASSIDLGQILYGYTF	TGTGCCAGTAGTATAGATTTGGGACAGATCCTCTATGGCTACACCTTC
.	TRBJ2-7	17	TRBD2	TRBV5-5	CASSQGLAGEGSYEQYF	TGTGCCAGCAGCCAGGGACTAGCGGGAGAGGGTTCCTACGAGCAGTACTTC
.	TRBJ2-5	16	TRBD1	TRBV4-3	CASSQGTNRGHETQYF	TGCGCCAGCAGCCAAGGAACGAACAGGGGGCATGAGACCCAGTACTTC
.	TRBJ1-2	16	TRBD1	TRBV4-2	CASSLTGTGMNYGYTF	TGTGCCAGCAGCCTTACGGGGACAGGGATGAACTATGGCTACACCTTC
.	TRBJ1-2	13	.	TRBV19	CASSMDIDYGYTF	TGTGCCAGTAGTATGGACATAGACTATGGCTACACCTTC
.	TRBJ1-6	13	.	TRBV5-5	CASSSKGNSPLHF	TGTGCCAGCAGCTCGAAGGGAAATTCACCCCTCCACTTT
.	TRBJ2-7	15	TRBD2	TRBV27	CASRTIAGGVYEQYF	TGTGCCAGCAGAACTATAGCGGGAGGCGTCTACGAGCAGTACTTC